Listed here are 32 T cell receptor beta chains from one sample, sequenced in a study of memory CD4+ T cells and cytomegalovirus serostatus. The sort gate was single viable CD3+CD4+CD8-CD45RO+ cells for memory CD4+ T cells. Generated by immunoSEQ multiplex PCR, the TCRdb table keeps only in-frame clones and is missing some. Seen here are approximately 92,000 clones, over 70% observed once, and the top ten hold around 3.6%. The sequencing input was memory CD4+ T cells from blood. The source of these receptors is an adult in good health and CMV-seropositive.

The table lists this clone with a few counts. The chain combines TRBV27 with TRBJ1-5; no clear D. CDR3 length equals 15 residues. V gave up 5 bases and J gave up 5 bases, with 16 bases separating them. From germline, CDR1 is MNHEY and CDR2 SMNVEV (reference sequence). DNA of the CDR3: TGTGCCAGCAGTCCCCGAGGGTCCCCTCATCAGCCCCAGCATTTT. Amino acids: CASSPRGSPHQPQHF.

The rearrangement joins TRBV5-4 to TRBJ2-7; D may be TRBD1 (5 bases). The CDR3 has 15 amino acids. Germline CDR1 is SGHNT and CDR2 is YYREEE (reference sequence). Trimming left V 4 bases short and J 7 bases short, with 21 bases between. For the CDR3, the DNA is TGTGCCAGCAGCCCCCCCGGGCAGGGATCTGAGGAGCAGTACTTC. Translated: CASSPPGQGSEEQYF. Together with reference TRBV5-4 and TRBJ2-7, the CDR3 gives the full variable domain: ETGVTQSPTHLIKTRGQQVTLRCSSQSGHNTVSWYQQALGQGPQFIFQYYREEENGRGNFPPRFSGLQFPNYSSELNVNALELDDSALYLCASSPPGQGSEEQYFGPGTRLTVT.

The table lists this clone with a count of one. This chain connects TRBV7-2 to TRBJ2-3, with 13 bases matching TRBD2. V was pared by 5 bases and J by 4 bases, with 6 bases of the junction left unmatched. This CDR3 region has 16 residues. The germline V gene has CDR1 SGHTA and CDR2 FQGNSA. DNA for the CDR3: TGTGCCAGCAGCAAAGGACTAGCGGGAGAGGCAGATACGCAGTATTTT. Translated: CASSKGLAGEADTQYF.

The chain joins TRBV2 to TRBJ1-6; D is perhaps TRBD1 (5 bases). Germline V lookup: CDR1 SNHLY, CDR2 FYNNEI. The CDR3 runs to 14 residues. Trimming pared 6 bases from V and 6 bases from J, leaving 12 bases between. CDR3 DNA: TGTGCCAGCAGGGGGGGACCGACTAATTCACCCCTCCACTTT. Protein sequence: CASRGGPTNSPLHF.

V is TRBV6-6 and J is TRBJ1-1; 9 nucleotides line up with TRBD1. This CDR3 has 15 residues. CDR1 and CDR2 from the germline V gene are MNHNY and SVGAGI (reference sequence). Losses at the gene ends were 8 bases for V and 5 bases for J; bases not matched to a gene: 12. The CDR3 DNA sequence: TGTGCCAGCCGCGTTTCCCAAGACAGGGGGACTGAAGCTTTCTTT. Translating it yields CASRVSQDRGTEAFF.

This clone has a single count. The genes are TRBV19 and TRBJ2-2; D tentatively fits TRBD1 or TRBD2 (6 bases each). The CDR3 has 15 residues. Germline CDR1 LNHDA, CDR2 SQIVND (reference sequence). Trimming removed 6 bases at V and 4 bases at J, with 15 bases between. This CDR3 is CASRPGGGRTGELFF. DNA of the CDR3: TGTGCCAGTAGGCCCGGAGGGGGTCGCACCGGGGAGCTGTTTTTT.

V gene TRBV10-2 combines with J gene TRBJ2-2; 8 bases align to TRBD2. This CDR3 region has 18 residues. CDR1 and CDR2 (germline): WSHSY, SAAADI. The trim removed 8 bases at V and 1 base at J, leaving 15 bases unmatched. In DNA, the CDR3 is TGCGCCAGCGGCAGTCGGCGGCTAGCGGGCGGGAACACCGGGGAGCTGTTTTTT. This sequence encodes CASGSRRLAGGNTGELFF.

The chain joins TRBV28 to TRBJ1-5, with TRBD1 as a possible D gene (6 bases). V dropped 5 bases and J dropped 0 bases, with 14 bases sitting between them. The CDR3 covers 16 residues. Germline loops: CDR1 MDHEN, CDR2 SYDVKM. The CDR3 sequence: CASSGGTFYSNQPQHF. In DNA form, the CDR3 reads TGTGCCAGCAGTGGGGGGACATTTTATAGCAATCAGCCCCAGCATTTT.

The genes are TRBV7-9 and TRBJ1-1, with D tentatively TRBD1 (6 bases). Germline CDR1 reads SEHNR; CDR2 reads FQNEAQ (reference sequence). V lost 5 bases and J lost 0, with 16 bases in between. The CDR3 runs to 16 residues. In nucleotides, the CDR3 is TGTGCCAGCAGCCCTGGCGACAGGAACATGAACACTGAAGCTTTCTTT. Residues: CASSPGDRNMNTEAFF.

V and J are TRBV4-3 and TRBJ2-2, with D unclear. CDR3 length: 15 residues. With 0 bases removed from V and 0 bases from J, the gap between germline ends came to 5 bases. Germline V CDR1 and CDR2: LGHNA, YSLEER. CDR3 sequence reads: CASSQETTNTGELFF. The CDR3 DNA reads TGCGCCAGCAGCCAAGAAACCACGAACACCGGGGAGCTGTTTTTT.

The gene calls are TRBV18 and TRBJ1-1, with no clear D. The CDR3 spans 14 residues. Trimming left V 6 bases short and J 6 bases short, with 17 bases between. The germline CDR1 and CDR2 sequences are KGHSH and LQKENI. In DNA form, the CDR3 reads TGTGCCAGCTCCCCCGGAAGTGCGTCGCCTGAAGCTTTCTTT. Protein: CASSPGSASPEAFF.

The rearrangement uses TRBV19 and TRBJ2-6; D gene uncertain. Per the germline V gene, CDR1 is LNHDA and CDR2 is SQIVND (reference sequence). V gave up 1 base and J gave up 3 bases, with 7 bases separating them. The CDR3 loop spans 15 amino acids. Here the CDR3 DNA reads TGTGCCAGTAGTATAGGGATGGTTGGGGCCAACGTCCTGACTTTC. Protein product: CASSIGMVGANVLTF.

The V gene is TRBV4-1, the J gene TRBJ2-3; D unclear. The CDR3 totals 13 residues. The V gene lost 1 base and the J gene lost 0 bases, with 2 bases spanning the gap. CDR1 and CDR2 (germline): MGHRA, YSYEKL. In DNA, the CDR3 is TGCGCCAGCAGCCAAGCTAGCACAGATACGCAGTATTTT. Translated: CASSQASTDTQYF.

The chain recombines TRBV6-1 with TRBJ2-7, with D possibly TRBD1 on 6 matching bases. The V gene's germline CDR1 is MNHNS and CDR2 SASEGT. Trimming stripped 4 bases from V and 3 bases from J, with 10 bases between. The CDR3 consists of 13 residues. CDR3 nucleotide sequence: TGTGCCAGCAGTGGTCACAGGGACTACGAGCAGTACTTC. Encoded protein: CASSGHRDYEQYF.

This clone showed up just once. The chain employs TRBV5-6 and TRBJ2-3; a possible D gene is TRBD2 (6 bases). The CDR3 is 15 residues long. Deletions cut 6 bases from V and 9 bases from J, with 23 bases between. Germline assignment: CDR1 SGHDT and CDR2 YYEEEE. In DNA form, the CDR3 reads TGTGCCAGCACCACCTCGACTAGTGTGTTTGGCACGCAGTATTTT. Its translation: CASTTSTSVFGTQYF.

The chain uses TRBV6-5 and TRBJ2-5; 8 nucleotides match TRBD2. Germline V gene lookup returns CDR1 MNHEY and CDR2 SVGAGI. The CDR3 is made up of 13 amino acids. Losses at the gene ends were 7 bases for V and 5 bases for J; bases not matched to a gene: 6. DNA for the CDR3: TGTGCCAGCAAGGCGGGAGGACGCGAGACCCAGTACTTC. Translating it yields CASKAGGRETQYF.

The chain has TRBV6-1 and TRBJ2-1; 8 nucleotides match TRBD2. This CDR3 region has 15 residues. After removal of 3 bases from V and 7 bases from J, the junction contained 8 bases not matched to a gene. Germline V lookup: CDR1 MNHNS, CDR2 SASEGT. The CDR3 bases are TGTGCCAGCAGTGACCAAGCGGGAGTGCAGAATGAGCAGTTCTTC. Protein: CASSDQAGVQNEQFF.

The rearrangement links TRBV5-5 to TRBJ2-7; D is unclear. CDR1 is SGHKS and CDR2 is YYEKEE in the germline V gene (reference sequence). V was clipped by 0 bases and J by 2 bases, with 6 bases between them. This CDR3 comprises 13 residues. Written as DNA, the CDR3 is TGTGCCAGCAGCTTGGAACAGACCTACGAGCAGTACTTC. Translated, it gives CASSLEQTYEQYF.

The chain recombines TRBV18 with TRBJ2-2; tentative D call: TRBD1 (5 bases). The CDR3 has 14 amino acids. CDR1 is KGHSH, CDR2 LQKENI, per germline. V was clipped by 4 bases and J by 1 base, with 7 bases between them. The CDR3 loop is CASSLGENTGELFF. CDR3 coding DNA: TGTGCCAGCTCACTAGGGGAGAACACCGGGGAGCTGTTTTTT.

The J gene is TRBJ1-1, the V gene TRBV6-5; D is uncertain. Trimming took off 6 bases at V and 0 bases at J, with 8 bases between the two ends. CDR1 is MNHEY and CDR2 is SVGAGI in the germline V gene. The CDR3 loop spans 13 amino acids. The CDR3 here is CASRRQMNTEAFF. In DNA, the CDR3 is TGTGCCAGCAGGAGACAAATGAACACTGAAGCTTTCTTT.

This chain uses TRBV5-1 with TRBJ2-5, with TRBD1 matching 7 bases. The CDR3 extends over 16 amino acids. Germline loops: CDR1 SGHRS, CDR2 YFSETQ. Trimming removed 3 bases from V and 1 base from J; junction bases left unmatched: 9. The CDR3 is CASSSLIGTAQETQYF. The CDR3 DNA reads as TGCGCCAGCAGCTCGCTAATCGGGACAGCCCAAGAGACCCAGTACTTC. Full variable domain (rest looked up from reference TRBV5-1 and TRBJ2-5): KAGVTQTPRYLIKTRGQQVTLSCSPISGHRSVSWYQQTPGQGLQFLFEYFSETQRNKGNFPGRFSGRQFSNSRSEMNVSTLELGDSALYLCASSSLIGTAQETQYFGPGTRLLVL.

The chain links TRBV7-9 to TRBJ2-7; D is ambiguous. Trimming cost V 4 bases and J 2 bases, with 15 bases left between them. In germline, CDR1 is SEHNR, CDR2 FQNEAQ (reference sequence). The CDR3 covers 15 residues. The CDR3 spells CASSSSNSRAYEQYF. The CDR3 bases are TGTGCCAGCAGCTCCTCTAATTCCCGAGCCTACGAGCAGTACTTC.

This sequence joins TRBV27 and TRBJ2-7; the D gene is possibly TRBD2 (6 bases). The CDR3 length is 15 residues. Trimming left V 2 bases short and J 4 bases short, with 15 bases between. CDR1 MNHEY and CDR2 SMNVEV come from the germline V gene (reference sequence). The DNA of the CDR3 is TGTGCCAGCAGTTTAGCGGGAAGGACTAATTACGAGCAGTACTTC. Amino acid sequence: CASSLAGRTNYEQYF.

The DNA of the CDR3 is TGTGCCAGCAAAGACCGGACAGCGAAGGGGGAAAAACTGTTTTTT. As protein: CASKDRTAKGEKLFF. V is TRBV6-6 and J is TRBJ1-4, with D possibly being TRBD1 (6 bases). Germline V gene sequence: CDR1 MNHNY, CDR2 SVGAGI (reference sequence). The CDR3 sequence is 15 residues long. V lost 7 bases and J lost 8, with 20 bases in between.

This chain joins TRBV6-5 and TRBJ2-7; 8 nucleotides match TRBD1. Germline CDR1 reads MNHEY; CDR2 reads SVGAGI. There are 13 residues in the CDR3. The V gene end was trimmed by 5 bases and the J gene end by 7 bases; junction bases not matched to a gene: 7. The CDR3 protein is CASSTDRGREQYF. The CDR3 DNA is TGTGCCAGCAGTACCGACAGGGGCCGGGAGCAGTACTTC.

This sequence joins TRBV28 and TRBJ2-1, with D possibly matching TRBD2 (7 bases). This CDR3 spans 15 amino acids. With 9 bases removed from V and 6 bases from J, the gap between germline ends came to 21 bases. Germline loops: CDR1 MDHEN, CDR2 SYDVKM. For the CDR3, the DNA is TGTGCCAGTCGAGAGGGGGGGGCAACAATCAATGAGCAGTTCTTC. It yields the protein CASREGGATINEQFF.

V and J are TRBV13 and TRBJ2-5; TRBD2 matches at 8 bases. The CDR3 has 14 amino acids. V shed 5 bases, J shed 10 bases, and the junction held 12 bases outside the gene matches. The germline CDR1 and CDR2 sequences are PRHDT and FYEKMQ (reference sequence). Here the CDR3 reads CASSTTGTRGRQYF. CDR3 in DNA: TGTGCCAGCAGCACTACCGGGACTAGAGGACGCCAGTACTTC.

This rearrangement joins TRBV7-3 to TRBJ2-1; the match to TRBD2 covers 11 bases. Germline loops: CDR1 SGHTA, CDR2 FQGTGA. CDR3 length equals 18 residues. With 3 bases clipped from V and 0 bases from J, the junction kept 7 bases outside the gene matches. In DNA, the CDR3 is TGTGCCAGCAGCTTGACTAGCGGGGTTCCCAGCTCCTACAATGAGCAGTTCTTC. Its translation is CASSLTSGVPSSYNEQFF.

The chain recombines TRBV5-8 with TRBJ2-7, with 7 positions matching TRBD2. With 4 bases clipped from V and 3 bases from J, the junction kept 7 bases outside the gene matches. CDR1 SGHTS and CDR2 YDEGEE come from the germline V gene. The CDR3 runs to 14 residues. CDR3 in DNA: TGTGCCAGCAGCCCCGATGGGAGGGGCTACGAGCAGTACTTC. Protein sequence: CASSPDGRGYEQYF.

This chain joins TRBV28 and TRBJ1-5; the match to TRBD1 covers 8 bases. V dropped 6 bases and J dropped 7; count of bases not matched to a gene: 8. The germline V gene encodes CDR1 MDHEN and CDR2 SYDVKM. CDR3 length: 14 residues. CDR3 protein: CASSPDREKQPQHF. DNA for the CDR3: TGTGCCAGCAGCCCGGACAGGGAGAAACAGCCCCAGCATTTT.

The chain is built from TRBV5-6 and TRBJ2-3; 8 positions match TRBD2. CDR1 is SGHDT and CDR2 is YYEEEE in the germline V gene. The CDR3 runs to 16 residues. The V and J ends lost 0 bases and 1 base, in that order; junction bases with no gene match: 4. In nucleotides, the CDR3 is TGTGCCAGCAGCTTGGCGGGAGGGCCGGGCACAGATACGCAGTATTTT. Residues: CASSLAGGPGTDTQYF. Filled out from reference TRBV5-6 and TRBJ2-3, the complete variable domain reads DAGVTQSPTHLIKTRGQQVTLRCSPKSGHDTVSWYQQALGQGPQFIFQYYEEEERQRGNFPDRFSGHQFPNYSSELNVNALLLGDSALYLCASSLAGGPGTDTQYFGPGTRLTVL.

The chain combines TRBV11-2 with TRBJ1-2; no clear D gene. The V gene lost 3 bases and the J gene lost 5 bases, with 19 bases spanning the gap. In germline, CDR1 is SGHAT, CDR2 FQNNGV. This CDR3 has 16 amino acids. Here the CDR3 reads CASSFRPDPPEYGYTF. The CDR3 nucleotides read TGTGCCAGCAGCTTCCGTCCGGACCCCCCTGAGTATGGCTACACCTTC.